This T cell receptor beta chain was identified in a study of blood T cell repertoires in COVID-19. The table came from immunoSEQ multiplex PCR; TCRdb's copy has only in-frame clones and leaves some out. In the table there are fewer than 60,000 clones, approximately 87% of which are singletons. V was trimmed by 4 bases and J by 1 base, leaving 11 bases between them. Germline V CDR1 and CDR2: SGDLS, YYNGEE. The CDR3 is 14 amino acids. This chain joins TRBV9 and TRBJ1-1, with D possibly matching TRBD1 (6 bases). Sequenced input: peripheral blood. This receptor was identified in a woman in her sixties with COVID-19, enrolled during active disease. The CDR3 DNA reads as TGTGCCAGCAGCCTATCGGGACAGAACACTGAAGCTTTCTTT. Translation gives CASSLSGQNTEAFF.